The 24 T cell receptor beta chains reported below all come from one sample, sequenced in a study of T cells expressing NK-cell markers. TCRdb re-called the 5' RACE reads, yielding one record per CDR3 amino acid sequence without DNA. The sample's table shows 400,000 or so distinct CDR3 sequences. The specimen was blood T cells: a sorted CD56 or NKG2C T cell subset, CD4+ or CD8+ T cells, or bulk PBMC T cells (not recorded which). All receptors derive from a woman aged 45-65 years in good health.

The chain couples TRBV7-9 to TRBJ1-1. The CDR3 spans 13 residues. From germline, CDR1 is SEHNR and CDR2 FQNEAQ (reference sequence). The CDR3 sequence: CASTDGLVTEAFF.

CDR3 amino acids: CASSEIRGAGELFF. The chain has TRBV12-3 or TRBV12-4 and TRBJ2-2; TCRdb lists TRBD1, though no DNA is available to test this call. The CDR3 is 14 residues long.

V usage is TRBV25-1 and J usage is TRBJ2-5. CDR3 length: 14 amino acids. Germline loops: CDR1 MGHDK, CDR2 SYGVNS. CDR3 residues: CASSVTGTKKTQYF.

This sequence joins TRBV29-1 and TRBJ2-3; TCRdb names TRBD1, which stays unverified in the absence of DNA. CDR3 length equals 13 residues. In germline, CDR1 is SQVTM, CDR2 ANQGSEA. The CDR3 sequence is CSVEDRRGRTQYF.

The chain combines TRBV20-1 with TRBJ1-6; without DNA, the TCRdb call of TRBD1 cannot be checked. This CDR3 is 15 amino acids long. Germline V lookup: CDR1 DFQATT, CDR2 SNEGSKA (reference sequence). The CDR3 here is CSARDQVRGGSPLHF.

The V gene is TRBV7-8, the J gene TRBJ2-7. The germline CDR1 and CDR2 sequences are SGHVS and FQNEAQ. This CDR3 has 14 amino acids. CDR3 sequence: CASSLSGPPYEQYF.

CDR3: CAISEGSGNEQFF. The chain couples TRBV10-3 to TRBJ2-1; TCRdb's D call of TRBD2 is untestable without DNA. From germline, CDR1 is ENHRY and CDR2 SYGVKD. This CDR3 is built from 13 residues.

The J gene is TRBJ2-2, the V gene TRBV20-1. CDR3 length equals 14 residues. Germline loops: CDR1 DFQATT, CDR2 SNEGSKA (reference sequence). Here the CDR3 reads CSVRGLTNTGELFF.

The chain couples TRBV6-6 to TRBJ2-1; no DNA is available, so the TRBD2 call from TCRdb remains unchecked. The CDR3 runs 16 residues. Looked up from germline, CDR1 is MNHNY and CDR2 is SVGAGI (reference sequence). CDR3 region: CASRAPGLAGDNEQFF.

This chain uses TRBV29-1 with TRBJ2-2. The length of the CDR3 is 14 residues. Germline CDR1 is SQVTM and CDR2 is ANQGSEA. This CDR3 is CSVRLDGRTGELFF.

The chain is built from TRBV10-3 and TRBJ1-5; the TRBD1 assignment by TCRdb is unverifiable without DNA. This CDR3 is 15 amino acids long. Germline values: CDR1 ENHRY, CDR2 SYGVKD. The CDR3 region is CAISEGGSSNQPQHF.

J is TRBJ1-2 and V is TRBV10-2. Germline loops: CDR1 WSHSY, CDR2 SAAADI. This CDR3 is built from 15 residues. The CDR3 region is CASSESARVLYGYTF.

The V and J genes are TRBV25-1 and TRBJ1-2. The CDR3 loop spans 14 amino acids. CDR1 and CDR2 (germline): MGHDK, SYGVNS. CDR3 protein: CASSEDGANYGYTF.

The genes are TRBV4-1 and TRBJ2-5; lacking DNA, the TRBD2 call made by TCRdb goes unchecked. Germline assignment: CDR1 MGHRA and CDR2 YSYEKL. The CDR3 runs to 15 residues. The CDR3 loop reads CASSQDGAGQETQYF.

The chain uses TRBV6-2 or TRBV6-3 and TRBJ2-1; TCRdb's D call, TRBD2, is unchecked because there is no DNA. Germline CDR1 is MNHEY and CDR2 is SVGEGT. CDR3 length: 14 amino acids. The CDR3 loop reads CASSRDSLRNEQFF.

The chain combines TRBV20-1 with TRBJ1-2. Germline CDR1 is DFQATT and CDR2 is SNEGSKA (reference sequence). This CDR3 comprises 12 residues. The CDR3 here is CSVAATNYGYTF.

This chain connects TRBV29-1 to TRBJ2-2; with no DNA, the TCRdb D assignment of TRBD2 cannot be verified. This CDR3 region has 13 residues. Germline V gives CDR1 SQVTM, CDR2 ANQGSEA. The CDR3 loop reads CSARGTPPGELFF.

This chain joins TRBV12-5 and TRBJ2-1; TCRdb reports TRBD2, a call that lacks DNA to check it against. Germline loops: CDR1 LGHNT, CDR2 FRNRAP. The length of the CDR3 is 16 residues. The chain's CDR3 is CASGLGNLAGYNEQFF.

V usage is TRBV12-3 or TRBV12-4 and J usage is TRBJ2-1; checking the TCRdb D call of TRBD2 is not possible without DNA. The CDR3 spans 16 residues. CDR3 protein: CASQSPGLASYNEQFF.

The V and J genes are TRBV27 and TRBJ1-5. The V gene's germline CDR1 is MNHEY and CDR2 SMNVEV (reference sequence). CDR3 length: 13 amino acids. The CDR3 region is CASSDLMRRAQHF.

The CDR3 sequence: CASSVLGTVGSPLHF. The V and J genes are TRBV12-3 or TRBV12-4 and TRBJ1-6; TCRdb proposes TRBD1, but this gene call is untestable without DNA. The CDR3 extends over 15 amino acids.

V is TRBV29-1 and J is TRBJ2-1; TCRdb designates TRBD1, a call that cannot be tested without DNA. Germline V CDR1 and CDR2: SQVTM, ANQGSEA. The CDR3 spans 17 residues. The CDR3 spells CSVEGYGQVSSYNEQFF.

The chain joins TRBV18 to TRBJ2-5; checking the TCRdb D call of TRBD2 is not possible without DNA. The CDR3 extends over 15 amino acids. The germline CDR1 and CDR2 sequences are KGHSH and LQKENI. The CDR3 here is CASSPPGGPRGTQYF. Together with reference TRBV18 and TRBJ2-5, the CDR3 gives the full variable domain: NAGVMQNPRHLVRRRGQEARLRCSPMKGHSHVYWYRQLPEEGLKFMVYLQKENIIDESGMPKERFSAEFPKEGPSILRIQQVVRGDSAAYFCASSPPGGPRGTQYFGPGTRLLVL.

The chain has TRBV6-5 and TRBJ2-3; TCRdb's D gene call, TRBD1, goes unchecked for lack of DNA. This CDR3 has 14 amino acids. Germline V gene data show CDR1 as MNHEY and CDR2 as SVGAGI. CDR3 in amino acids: CASSLGGGSDTQYF.